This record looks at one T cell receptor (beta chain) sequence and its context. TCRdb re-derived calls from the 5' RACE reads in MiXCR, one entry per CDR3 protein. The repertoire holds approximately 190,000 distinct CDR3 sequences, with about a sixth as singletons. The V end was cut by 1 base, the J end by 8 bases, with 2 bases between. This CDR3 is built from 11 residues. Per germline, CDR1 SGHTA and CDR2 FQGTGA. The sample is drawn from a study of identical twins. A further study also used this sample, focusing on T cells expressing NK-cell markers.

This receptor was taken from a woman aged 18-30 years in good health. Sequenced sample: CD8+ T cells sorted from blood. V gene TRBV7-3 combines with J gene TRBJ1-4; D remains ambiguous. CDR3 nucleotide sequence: TGTGCCAGCAGCTTAAAGGAAAAACTGTTTTTT. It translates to CASSLKEKLFF.